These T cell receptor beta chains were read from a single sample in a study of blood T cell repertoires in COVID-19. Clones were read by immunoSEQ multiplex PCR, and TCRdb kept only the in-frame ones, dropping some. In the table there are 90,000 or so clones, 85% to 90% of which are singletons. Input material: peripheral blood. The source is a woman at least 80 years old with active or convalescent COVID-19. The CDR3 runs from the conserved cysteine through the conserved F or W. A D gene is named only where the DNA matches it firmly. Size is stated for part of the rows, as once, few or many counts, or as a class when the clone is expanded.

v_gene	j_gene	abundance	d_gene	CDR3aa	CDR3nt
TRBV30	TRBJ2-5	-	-	CAWTAGKTQYF	TGTGCCTGGACGGCCGGGAAGACCCAGTACTTC
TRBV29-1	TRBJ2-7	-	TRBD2	CSVEEAVSGRYEQYF	TGCAGCGTTGAAGAGGCGGTTAGCGGGAGGTATGAGCAGTACTTC
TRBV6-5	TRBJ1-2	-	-	CASSYGGSKYGYTF	TGTGCCAGCAGTTACGGGGGCAGTAAATATGGCTACACCTTC
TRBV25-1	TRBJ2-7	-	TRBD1	CASSRQGATYEQYF	TGTGCCAGCAGTCGACAGGGGGCGACCTACGAGCAGTACTTC
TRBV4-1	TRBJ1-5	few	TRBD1	CASSQLATGIVQPQHF	TGCGCCAGCAGCCAATTGGCGACAGGGATCGTTCAGCCCCAGCATTTT
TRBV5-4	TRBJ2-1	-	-	CASSISLRNEQFF	TGTGCCAGCAGCATTTCTCTGCGAAATGAGCAGTTCTTC
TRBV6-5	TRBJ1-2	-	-	CASSYSTGNYGYTF	TGTGCCAGCAGTTATTCGACGGGGAACTATGGCTACACCTTC
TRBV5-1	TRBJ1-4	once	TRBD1	CASSLALQGGTNEKLFF	TGCGCCAGCAGCTTGGCCTTACAGGGGGGAACTAATGAAAAACTGTTTTTT
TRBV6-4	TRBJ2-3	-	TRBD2	CASKRLAGVADTQYF	TGTGCCAGCAAAAGACTAGCGGGAGTGGCCGATACGCAGTATTTT
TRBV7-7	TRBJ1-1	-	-	CASNFPRGVNTEAFF	TGTGCCAGCAACTTTCCACGCGGAGTGAACACTGAAGCTTTCTTT
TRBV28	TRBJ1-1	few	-	CASSTRWGGATSNTEAFF	TGTGCCAGCAGTACCCGATGGGGGGGGGCCACTTCTAACACTGAAGCTTTCTTT
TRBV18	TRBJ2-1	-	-	CASSPTRLDRVHEQFF	TGTGCCAGCTCACCTACACGACTAGACAGAGTCCATGAGCAGTTCTTC
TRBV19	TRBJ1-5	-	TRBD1	CASSTPGQISNQPQHF	TGTGCCAGTAGTACCCCGGGACAGATTTCCAATCAGCCCCAGCATTTT
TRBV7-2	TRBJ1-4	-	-	CASSRWGGEKLFF	TGTGCCAGCAGCAGATGGGGGGGCGAAAAACTGTTTTTT
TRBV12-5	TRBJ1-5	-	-	CASSTLPGAFNQPQHF	TGTGCTAGCTCAACCCTCCCAGGGGCGTTCAATCAGCCCCAGCATTTT
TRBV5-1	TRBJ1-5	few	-	CASSQDGQSNQPQHF	TGCGCCAGCAGCCAGGACGGACAGAGCAATCAGCCCCAGCATTTT
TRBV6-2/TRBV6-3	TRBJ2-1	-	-	CASSYTGSSYNEQFF	TGTGCCAGCAGTTACACAGGGAGCTCCTACAATGAGCAGTTCTTC
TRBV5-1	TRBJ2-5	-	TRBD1	CASSRNRGTQETQYF	TGCGCCAGCAGCCGAAACAGGGGAACGCAAGAGACCCAGTACTTC
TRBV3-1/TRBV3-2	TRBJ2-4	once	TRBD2	CASSRTTSGSWLAKNIQYF	TGTGCCAGCAGCCGGACAACCAGCGGGAGTTGGTTAGCCAAAAACATTCAGTACTTC
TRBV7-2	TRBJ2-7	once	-	CASSWDFSTYEQYF	TGTGCCAGCAGCTGGGACTTCTCAACCTACGAGCAGTACTTC
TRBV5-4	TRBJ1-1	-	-	CASSGWARKNTEAFF	TGTGCCAGCAGCGGGTGGGCCAGAAAGAACACTGAAGCTTTCTTT
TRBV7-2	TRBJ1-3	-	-	CASSFEEGSGNTIYF	TGTGCCAGCAGCTTCGAAGAGGGCTCTGGAAACACCATATATTTT
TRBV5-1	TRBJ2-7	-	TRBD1	CASSPRGGQGFYEQYF	TGCGCCAGCAGCCCCCGAGGAGGACAGGGTTTTTACGAGCAGTACTTC
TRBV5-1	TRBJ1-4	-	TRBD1	CASSSGGTGGPTNEKLFF	TGCGCCAGCAGCTCGGGAGGGACAGGGGGCCCAACTAATGAAAAACTGTTTTTT
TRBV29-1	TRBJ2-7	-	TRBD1	CSVTGQTSYEQYF	TGCAGCGTTACGGGACAGACCTCCTACGAGCAGTACTTC
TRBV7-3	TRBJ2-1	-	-	CASSSPDTGVQFF	TGTGCCAGCAGCTCCCCGGATACCGGGGTGCAGTTCTTC
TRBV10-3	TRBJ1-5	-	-	CAISDSNRGYQPQHF	TGTGCCATCAGTGACTCCAACCGGGGGTATCAGCCCCAGCATTTT
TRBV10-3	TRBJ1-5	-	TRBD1	CAVGTALTQPQHF	TGTGCCGTAGGGACAGCCTTAACTCAGCCCCAGCATTTT
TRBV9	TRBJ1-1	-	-	CASSVQGHLNTEAFF	TGTGCCAGCAGCGTCCAGGGGCATCTGAACACTGAAGCTTTCTTT
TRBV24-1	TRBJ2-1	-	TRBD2	CATSDPGAGVTREGVEQFF	TGTGCCACCAGTGATCCAGGGGCAGGGGTAACACGGGAGGGCGTTGAGCAGTTCTTC
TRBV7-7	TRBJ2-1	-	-	CASSIGQSPLNEQFF	TGTGCTAGCAGCATCGGACAGAGTCCACTAAATGAGCAGTTCTTC
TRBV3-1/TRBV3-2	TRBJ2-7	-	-	CASSLTGRVDYEQYF	TGTGCCAGCAGCTTAACAGGGAGGGTGGACTACGAGCAGTACTTC
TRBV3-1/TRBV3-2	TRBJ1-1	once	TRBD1	CASSLRDRNTEAFF	TGTGCCAGCAGCCTCCGGGACAGGAACACTGAAGCTTTCTTT
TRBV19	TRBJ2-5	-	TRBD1	CASSQQGTSGETQYF	TGTGCCAGTAGTCAACAGGGGACGTCCGGGGAGACCCAGTACTTC
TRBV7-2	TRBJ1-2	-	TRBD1	CASSFGQGANYGYTF	TGTGCCAGCAGCTTCGGACAGGGAGCTAACTATGGCTACACCTTC
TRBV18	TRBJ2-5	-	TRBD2	CASSPEAGATETQYF	TGTGCCAGCTCACCAGAGGCGGGAGCTACGGAGACCCAGTACTTC
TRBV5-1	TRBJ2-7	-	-	CASSLQGTGEQYF	TGCGCCAGCAGCTTACAGGGTACTGGCGAGCAGTACTTC
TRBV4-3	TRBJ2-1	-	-	CASSQDSQGSNEQFF	TGCGCCAGCAGCCAAGATTCGCAGGGAAGCAATGAGCAGTTCTTC
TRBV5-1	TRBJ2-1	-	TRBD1	CASSQMDRVNEQFF	TGCGCCAGCAGCCAAATGGACAGGGTCAATGAGCAGTTCTTC
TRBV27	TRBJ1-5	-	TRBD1	CASSPDRGFQPQHF	TGTGCCAGCAGTCCGGACAGGGGATTTCAGCCCCAGCATTTT
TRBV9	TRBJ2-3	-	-	CASSIGHMITDTQYF	TGTGCCAGCAGCATCGGACATATGATCACAGATACGCAGTATTTT
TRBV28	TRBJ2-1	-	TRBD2	CASSSPTSAHYNEQFF	TGTGCCAGCAGTTCCCCGACTAGCGCCCATTACAATGAGCAGTTCTTC
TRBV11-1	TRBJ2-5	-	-	CASSSGWSGDGTQYF	TGTGCCAGCAGCTCTGGTTGGTCAGGGGATGGGACCCAGTACTTC
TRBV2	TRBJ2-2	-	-	CASTGTGELFF	TGTGCCAGCACGGGCACCGGGGAGCTGTTTTTT
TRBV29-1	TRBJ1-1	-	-	CSVQEVAGITEAFF	TGCAGCGTTCAAGAAGTGGCGGGGATCACTGAAGCTTTCTTT
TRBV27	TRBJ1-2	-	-	CASRVSGVHGYTF	TGTGCCAGCAGAGTTTCCGGGGTCCATGGCTACACCTTC
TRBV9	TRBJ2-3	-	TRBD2	CASSAGLGTDTQYF	TGTGCCAGCAGCGCTGGACTAGGCACAGATACGCAGTATTTT